The sequence of this T cell receptor beta chain was determined in a study of identical twins (dated by TCRdb to 2016 to 2017). Describing the broader study: The study deep-sequenced TCR alpha and beta repertoires from monozygotic twins, unrelated adults of various ages and cord blood to test whether fetal clonotypes persist. To rule out contamination, the twin experiments were replicated at different times with different library preparation protocols.

The full study reports these points: Conclusions relied on cross-sectional statistical analysis, since the same donors could not be followed over many years. Compared with coincidental sharing between unrelated individuals, out-of-frame TCR alpha sequences shared between twins showed an excess of sequences with low generation probability. Abundant cord blood beta clonotypes carried fewer insertions; young adult naive repertoires showed a weaker similar trend, while memory repertoires showed none. Zero-insertion analyses could be partly confounded by invariant T cells such as MAIT and iNKT, though diverse VJ usage argued against such confounding for most clonotypes. In monozygotic twins, out-of-frame TCR alpha sharing was systematically underestimated by recombination models, although the models agreed with sharing between unrelated individuals. In beta out-of-frame sequences, excess twin sharing was weaker, because having fewer shared sequences lowered the signal-to-noise ratio.

The CDR3 runs 11 amino acids, cysteine and phenylalanine included. The only DNA kept is the CDR3, 33 bases in frame from the first base. V is pared back by 7 bases and J by 9 bases, with 9 bases lying between the germline termini. For CDR1 and CDR2, the germline V gene lists MNHNS and SASEGT. Library preparation employed 5' RACE. Sequencer: Illumina HiSeq 2000. Template switching introduced a universal primer binding site; the final cDNA contained a unique molecular identifier, enabling accurate counting of TCR cDNA molecules. Specific primers in the conserved constant-segment region were used to synthesize first-strand cDNA for TCR alpha and beta chains. To control for contamination, each cDNA library was double barcoded with a SMART-Mk sample barcode plus Illumina barcodes. TruSeq adapter sequences and Illumina sample barcodes were added in two successive PCR steps. The Illumina HiSeq platform was used with custom primers to sequence TCR alpha and beta cDNA libraries. On the authors' methods: MiGEC was used to process raw reads and extract unique molecular identifiers, and MiXCR was used to find CDR3 positions. For each individual, recombination models were inferred using an EM algorithm with the repgenHMM and IGoR tools. The analysis of shared clonotypes was done with the tcR package in R, with sharing normalized by the product of cloneset sizes. To study raw recombination without the effects of thymic and clonal selection, out-of-frame nonproductive sequences were analyzed. Through fastp at Q25 and MiXCR, TCRdb rebuilt clones from the public reads, retaining in-frame beta chains. Here each entry gathers all rows of one CDR3 protein and keeps the most common genes and DNA. The V and J calls, along with clone size, are taken from TCRdb and not from the paper's own processing. This sample holds about 190,000 distinct CDR3 sequences; more than 15% were observed only once. The leading ten clones occupy 40% of the sample.

With respect to this clonotype: Its antigen is currently not known. The sample holds no much larger clone one base away, and base qualities are not on file.

All donors were healthy Caucasians. Three pairs of female monozygotic twins, all aged about 18 to 30 years, were included in the twin cohort. Positive isolation kits from Invitrogen were used to isolate CD4+ and CD8+ T cell populations. These data are also associated with another study on T cells expressing NK-cell markers. From that second study: TCR beta-chain repertoires were profiled in sorted CD3+CD56+NKG2C+, CD3+CD56+NKG2C- and CD3+CD56-NKG2C+ T-cell subsets from seven or eight donors. Of the eight sequenced donors, seven were found to be HCMV-seropositive and one was found to be HCMV-seronegative. To restrict sorting to alphabetaTCR-expressing T cells, an anti-gammadeltaTCR antibody was added in several experiments. For six donors, the dominant CD3+CD56+NKG2C+ clonotypes were among the top 10 CD8+ clonotypes and accounted for about 1.0-7.5% of CD8+ T cells. Those dominant clonotypes were again the most abundant among CD3+CD56-NKG2C+ cells in a handful of donors, at roughly 25-60.1%. It remained unclear whether the expanded NKG2C-expressing T cell clones were specific for HCMV antigens. All eight donors whose samples were sequenced were randomly selected healthy volunteers, three of them men and five women. HCMV-specific IgG was detected in serum with a commercial ELISA kit to determine HCMV serostatus. MIGEC was used to demultiplex reads and group reads by UMI, and MiTCR was used to assemble and quantify clonotypes. To exclude erroneous sequences, any TCR cDNA sequence not supported by at least two reads was discarded. The tcR package was used for downstream repertoire analysis, and clonotypes were matched between fractions using CDR3 nucleotide sequence together with V segment. VDJmatch was used to annotate antigen specificity against VDJdb, with one amino acid substitution in CDR3 allowed.

The sequence links TRBV6-1 to TRBJ2-2, with the identity of the D gene unclear. The receptor was derived from a woman under 30 in good health. The specimen sequenced was CD8+ T cells sorted from blood. The CDR3 reads CASIQVRELFF. The DNA sequence is given as TGTGCCAGCATACAAGTCAGGGAGCTGTTTTTT.